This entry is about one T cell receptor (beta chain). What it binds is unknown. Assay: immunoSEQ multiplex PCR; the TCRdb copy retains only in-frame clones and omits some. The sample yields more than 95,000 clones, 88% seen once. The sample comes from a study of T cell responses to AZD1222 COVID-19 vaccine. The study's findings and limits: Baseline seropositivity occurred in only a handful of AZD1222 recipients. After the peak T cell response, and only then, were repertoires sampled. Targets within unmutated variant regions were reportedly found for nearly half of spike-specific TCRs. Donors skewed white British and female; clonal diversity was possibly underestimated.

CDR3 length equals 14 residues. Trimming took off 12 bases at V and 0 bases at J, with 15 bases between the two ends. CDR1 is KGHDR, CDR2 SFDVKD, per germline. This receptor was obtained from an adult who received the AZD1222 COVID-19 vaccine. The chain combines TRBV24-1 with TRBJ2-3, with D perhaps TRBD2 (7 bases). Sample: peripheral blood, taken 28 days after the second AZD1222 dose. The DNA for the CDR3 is TGTGCCTGCGGGGGCCGGTCTAGCACAGATACGCAGTATTTT. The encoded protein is CACGGRSSTDTQYF.